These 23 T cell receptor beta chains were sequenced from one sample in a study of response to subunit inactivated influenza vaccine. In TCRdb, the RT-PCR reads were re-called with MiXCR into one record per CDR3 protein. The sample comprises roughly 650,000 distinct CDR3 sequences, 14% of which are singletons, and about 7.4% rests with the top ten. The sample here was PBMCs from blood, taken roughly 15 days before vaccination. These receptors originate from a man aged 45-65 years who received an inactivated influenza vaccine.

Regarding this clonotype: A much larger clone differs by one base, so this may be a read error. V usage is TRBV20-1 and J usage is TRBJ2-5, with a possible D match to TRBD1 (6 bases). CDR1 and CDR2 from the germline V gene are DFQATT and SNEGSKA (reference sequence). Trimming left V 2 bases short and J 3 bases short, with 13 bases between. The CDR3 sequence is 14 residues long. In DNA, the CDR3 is TGCAGTGCTAGAACCACGGACAGCAAAGAGACCCAGTACTTC. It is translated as CSARTTDSKETQYF.

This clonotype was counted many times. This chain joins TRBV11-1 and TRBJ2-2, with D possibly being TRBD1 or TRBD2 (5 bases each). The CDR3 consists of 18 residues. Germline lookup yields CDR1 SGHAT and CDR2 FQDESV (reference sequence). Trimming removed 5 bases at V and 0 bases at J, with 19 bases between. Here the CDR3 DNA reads TGTGCCAGCAGCCCACCTCGGGGCAGGACCTCGAACACCGGGGAGCTGTTTTTT. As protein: CASSPPRGRTSNTGELFF.

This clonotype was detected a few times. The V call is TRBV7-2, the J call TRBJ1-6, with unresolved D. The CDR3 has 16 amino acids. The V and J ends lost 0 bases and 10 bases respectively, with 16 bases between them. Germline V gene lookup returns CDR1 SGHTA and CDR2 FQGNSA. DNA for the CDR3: TGTGCCAGCAGCTTAGCGCTTGGGGAGGCGGGGTCACCCCTCCACTTT. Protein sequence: CASSLALGEAGSPLHF.

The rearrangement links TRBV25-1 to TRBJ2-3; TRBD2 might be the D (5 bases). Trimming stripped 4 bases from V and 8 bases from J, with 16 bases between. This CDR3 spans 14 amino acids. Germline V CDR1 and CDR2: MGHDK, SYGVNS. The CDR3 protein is CASSVADFSSTQYF. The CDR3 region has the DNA TGTGCCAGCAGTGTCGCGGACTTTAGCTCTACGCAGTATTTT.

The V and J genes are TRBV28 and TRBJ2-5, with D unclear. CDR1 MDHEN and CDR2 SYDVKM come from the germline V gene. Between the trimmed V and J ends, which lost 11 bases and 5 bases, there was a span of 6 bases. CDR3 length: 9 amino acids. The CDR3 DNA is TGTGCCGGGATGGAGACCCAGTACTTC. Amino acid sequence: CAGMETQYF.

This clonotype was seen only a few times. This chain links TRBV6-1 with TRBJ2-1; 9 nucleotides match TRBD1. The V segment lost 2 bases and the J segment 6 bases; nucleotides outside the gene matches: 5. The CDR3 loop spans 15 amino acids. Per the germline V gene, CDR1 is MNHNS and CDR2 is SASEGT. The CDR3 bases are TGTGCCAGCAGTGAACGGACAGGGGTGATCAATGAGCAGTTCTTC. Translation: CASSERTGVINEQFF.

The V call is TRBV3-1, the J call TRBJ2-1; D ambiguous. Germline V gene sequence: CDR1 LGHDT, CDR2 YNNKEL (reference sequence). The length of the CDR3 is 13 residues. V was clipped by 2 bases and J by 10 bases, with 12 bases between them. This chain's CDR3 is CASSQSRPKEQFF. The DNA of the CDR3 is TGTGCCAGCAGCCAAAGTCGACCCAAGGAGCAGTTCTTC.

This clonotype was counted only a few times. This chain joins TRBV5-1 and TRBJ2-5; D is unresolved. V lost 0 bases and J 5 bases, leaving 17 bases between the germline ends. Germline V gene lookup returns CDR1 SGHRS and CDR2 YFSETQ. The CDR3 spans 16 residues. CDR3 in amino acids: CASSLDGALAVETQYF. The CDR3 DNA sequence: TGCGCCAGCAGCTTGGACGGAGCCCTGGCAGTGGAGACCCAGTACTTC.

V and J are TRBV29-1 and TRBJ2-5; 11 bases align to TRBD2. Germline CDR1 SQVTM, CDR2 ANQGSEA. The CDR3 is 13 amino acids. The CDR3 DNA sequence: TGCAGGCTTATAGCGGGAGGGCTTGAGACCCAGTACTTC. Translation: CRLIAGGLETQYF.

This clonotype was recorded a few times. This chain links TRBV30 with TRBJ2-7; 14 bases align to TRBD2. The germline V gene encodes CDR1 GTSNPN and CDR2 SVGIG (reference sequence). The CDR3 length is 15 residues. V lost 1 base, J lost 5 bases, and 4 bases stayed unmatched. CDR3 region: CAWSGLAGGQNEQYF. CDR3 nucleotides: TGTGCCTGGAGTGGACTAGCGGGAGGGCAGAACGAGCAGTACTTC.

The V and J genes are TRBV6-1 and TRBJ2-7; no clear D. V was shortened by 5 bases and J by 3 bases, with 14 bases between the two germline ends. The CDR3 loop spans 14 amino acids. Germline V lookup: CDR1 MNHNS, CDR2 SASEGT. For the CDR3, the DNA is TGTGCCAGCAGTCCTGTCTTGGTCTACTACGAGCAGTACTTC. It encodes CASSPVLVYYEQYF.

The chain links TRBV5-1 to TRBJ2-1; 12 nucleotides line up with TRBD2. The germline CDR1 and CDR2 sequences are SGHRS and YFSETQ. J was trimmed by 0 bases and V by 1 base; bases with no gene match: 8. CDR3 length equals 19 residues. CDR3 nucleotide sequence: TGCGCCAGCAGCTTGACCCCTAGCGGGGGGGGGAGCTCCTACAATGAGCAGTTCTTC. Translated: CASSLTPSGGGSSYNEQFF. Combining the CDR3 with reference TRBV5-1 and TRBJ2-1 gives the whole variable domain KAGVTQTPRYLIKTRGQQVTLSCSPISGHRSVSWYQQTPGQGLQFLFEYFSETQRNKGNFPGRFSGRQFSNSRSEMNVSTLELGDSALYLCASSLTPSGGGSSYNEQFFGPGTRLTVL.

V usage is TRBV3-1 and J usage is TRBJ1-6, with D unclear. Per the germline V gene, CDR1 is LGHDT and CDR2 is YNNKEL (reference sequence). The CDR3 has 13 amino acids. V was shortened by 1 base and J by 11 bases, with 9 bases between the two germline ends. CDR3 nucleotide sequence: TGTGCCAGCAGCCAAGCAGTCCGAGCACCCCTCCACTTT. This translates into CASSQAVRAPLHF.

The CDR3 DNA reads as TGTGCCAGCAGCTTAGTCGGGGGTAGGGGGACCGCCTACGAGCAGTACTTC. Translated, it gives CASSLVGGRGTAYEQYF. The J gene is TRBJ2-7, the V gene TRBV11-2; D is possibly TRBD1 or TRBD2 (6 bases each). The CDR3 spans 17 residues. V was clipped by 1 base and J by 2 bases, with 18 bases between them. CDR1 and CDR2 from the germline V gene are SGHAT and FQNNGV.

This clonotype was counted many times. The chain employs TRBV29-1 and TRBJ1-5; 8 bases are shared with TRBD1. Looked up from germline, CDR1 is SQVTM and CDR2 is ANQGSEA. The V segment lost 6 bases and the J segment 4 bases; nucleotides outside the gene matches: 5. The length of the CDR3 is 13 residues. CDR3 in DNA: TGCAGCGTGATGCAGGGGGCGAATCAGCCCCAGCATTTT. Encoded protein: CSVMQGANQPQHF.

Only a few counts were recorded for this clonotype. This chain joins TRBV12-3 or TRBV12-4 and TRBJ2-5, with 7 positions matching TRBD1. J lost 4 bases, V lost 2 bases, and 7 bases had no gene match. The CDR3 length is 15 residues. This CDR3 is CASSLRDRVLETQYF. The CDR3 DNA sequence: TGTGCCAGCAGTTTAAGAGACAGGGTATTAGAGACCCAGTACTTC.

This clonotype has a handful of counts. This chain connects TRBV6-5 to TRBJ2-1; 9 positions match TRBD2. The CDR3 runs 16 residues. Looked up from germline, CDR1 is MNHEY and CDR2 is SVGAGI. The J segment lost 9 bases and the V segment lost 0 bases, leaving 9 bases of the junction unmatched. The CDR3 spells CASSYSAGGYQVEQFF. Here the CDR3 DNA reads TGTGCCAGCAGTTACTCGGCGGGGGGGTACCAAGTTGAGCAGTTCTTC.

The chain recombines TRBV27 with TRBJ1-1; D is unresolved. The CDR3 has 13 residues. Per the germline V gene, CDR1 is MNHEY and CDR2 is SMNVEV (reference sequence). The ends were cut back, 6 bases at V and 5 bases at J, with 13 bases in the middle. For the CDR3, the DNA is TGTGCCAGCAGCCTTACAGAGATTACTGAAGCTTTCTTT. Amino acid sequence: CASSLTEITEAFF.

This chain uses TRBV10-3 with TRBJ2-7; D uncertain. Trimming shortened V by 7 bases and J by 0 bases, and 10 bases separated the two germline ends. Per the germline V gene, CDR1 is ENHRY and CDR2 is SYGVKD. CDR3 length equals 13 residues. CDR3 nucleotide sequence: TGTGCCATCATGGGCAGTCGCTCCTACGAGCAGTACTTC. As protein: CAIMGSRSYEQYF.

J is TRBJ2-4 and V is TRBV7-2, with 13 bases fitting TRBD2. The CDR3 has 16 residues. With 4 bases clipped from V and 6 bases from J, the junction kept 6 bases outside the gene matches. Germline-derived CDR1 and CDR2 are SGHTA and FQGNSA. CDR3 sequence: CASSSRTSGRRNIQYF. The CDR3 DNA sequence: TGTGCCAGCAGCTCTCGGACTAGCGGGAGAAGAAACATTCAGTACTTC.

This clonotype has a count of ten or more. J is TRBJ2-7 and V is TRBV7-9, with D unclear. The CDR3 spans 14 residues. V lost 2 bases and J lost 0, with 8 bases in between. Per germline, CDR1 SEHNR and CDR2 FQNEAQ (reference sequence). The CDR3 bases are TGTGCCAGCAGCTTACTACCATCCTCCTACGAGCAGTACTTC. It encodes CASSLLPSSYEQYF. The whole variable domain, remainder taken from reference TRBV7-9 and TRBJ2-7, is DTGVSQNPRHKITKRGQNVTFRCDPISEHNRLYWYRQTLGQGPEFLTYFQNEAQLEKSRLLSDRFSAERPKGSFSTLEIQRTEQGDSAMYLCASSLLPSSYEQYFGPGTRLTVT.

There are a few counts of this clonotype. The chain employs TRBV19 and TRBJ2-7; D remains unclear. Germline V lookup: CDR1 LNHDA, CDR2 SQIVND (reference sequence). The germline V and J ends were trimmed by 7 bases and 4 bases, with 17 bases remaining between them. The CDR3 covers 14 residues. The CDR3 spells CASKSTLADYEQYF. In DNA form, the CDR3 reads TGTGCCAGTAAATCCACTTTGGCAGATTACGAGCAGTACTTC.

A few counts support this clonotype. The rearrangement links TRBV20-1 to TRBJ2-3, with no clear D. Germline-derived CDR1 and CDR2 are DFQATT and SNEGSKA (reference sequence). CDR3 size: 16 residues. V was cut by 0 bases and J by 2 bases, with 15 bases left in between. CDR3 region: CSARDRVPLLTDTQYF. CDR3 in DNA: TGCAGTGCTAGAGATCGCGTTCCCCTGCTCACAGATACGCAGTATTTT.